Each of the 23 T cell receptor beta chains below was sequenced from the same sample in a study of blood T cell repertoires in COVID-19. The table came from immunoSEQ multiplex PCR; TCRdb's copy has only in-frame clones and leaves some out. The repertoire holds about 40,000 clones, with about 80% as singletons. Source material: peripheral blood. The receptors here all came from a human donor with acute or convalescent COVID-19. The donor label of this sample is uncertain.

This clone was observed a single time. The CDR3 is CASSPTPTGYEQYF. CDR3 DNA: TGTGCCAGCAGCCCAACCCCGACAGGCTACGAGCAGTACTTC. The rearrangement joins TRBV7-8 to TRBJ2-7; tentatively, D is TRBD1 (6 bases). From germline, CDR1 is SGHVS and CDR2 FQNEAQ. The CDR3 extends over 14 amino acids. Trimming pared 5 bases from V and 3 bases from J, leaving 14 bases between.

The rearrangement uses TRBV18 and TRBJ1-5, with D perhaps TRBD1 (5 bases). V was clipped by 2 bases and J by 4 bases, with 12 bases between them. Germline values: CDR1 KGHSH, CDR2 LQKENI. The CDR3 is made up of 15 amino acids. The CDR3 DNA reads as TGTGCCAGCTCACCAGAACAGGAGGGAAATCAGCCCCAGCATTTT. Translating gives CASSPEQEGNQPQHF.

The gene calls are TRBV18 and TRBJ2-3; D remains unclear. Between the trimmed V and J ends, which lost 3 bases and 1 base, there was a span of 5 bases. Germline CDR1 is KGHSH and CDR2 is LQKENI. The CDR3 totals 13 residues. The CDR3 here is CASSPPGTDTQYF. The CDR3 nucleotides are TGTGCCAGCTCACCCCCGGGCACAGATACGCAGTATTTT.

This CDR3 is CASSPPADTLYEQYF. The DNA for the CDR3 is TGTGCCAGCTCACCCCCGGCGGACACTCTTTACGAGCAGTACTTC. The chain combines TRBV18 with TRBJ2-7, with D perhaps matching TRBD1 (5 bases). The CDR3 covers 15 residues. V was shortened by 3 bases and J by 4 bases, with 16 bases between the two germline ends. Germline-derived CDR1 and CDR2 are KGHSH and LQKENI. The whole variable domain, filled in from reference TRBV18 and TRBJ2-7, reads NAGVMQNPRHLVRRRGQEARLRCSPMKGHSHVYWYRQLPEEGLKFMVYLQKENIIDESGMPKERFSAEFPKEGPSILRIQQVVRGDSAAYFCASSPPADTLYEQYFGPGTRLTVT.

The chain couples TRBV2 to TRBJ2-7; tentative D call: TRBD1 (7 bases). This CDR3 contains 15 residues. Trimming removed 4 bases from V and 7 bases from J, with 20 bases in between. CDR1 and CDR2 from the germline V gene are SNHLY and FYNNEI. The CDR3 region is CASSGGGTVTEEQYF. The DNA of the CDR3 is TGTGCCAGCAGTGGAGGGGGGACAGTAACAGAAGAGCAGTACTTC.

This rearrangement joins TRBV5-6 to TRBJ2-7; possible D gene TRBD2, 6 bases. The ends were cut back, 4 bases at V and 9 bases at J, with 23 bases in the middle. The CDR3 length is 15 residues. Germline CDR1 reads SGHDT; CDR2 reads YYEEEE. The CDR3 spells CASSTTGTPAVGQYF. CDR3 DNA: TGTGCCAGCAGCACGACCGGGACTCCGGCGGTGGGGCAGTACTTC.

This chain joins TRBV5-4 and TRBJ2-5, with D tentatively TRBD2 (5 bases). V was trimmed by 4 bases and J by 5 bases, leaving 15 bases between them. The CDR3 loop spans 14 amino acids. Germline-derived CDR1 and CDR2 are SGHNT and YYREEE (reference sequence). The CDR3 sequence is CASSLGGGYETQYF. The CDR3 bases are TGTGCCAGCAGCCTCGGAGGCGGGTACGAGACCCAGTACTTC.

The chain is built from TRBV12-5 and TRBJ1-5, with D possibly TRBD1 on 5 matching bases. The germline V gene has CDR1 LGHNT and CDR2 FRNRAP. The CDR3 is 17 amino acids. V was shortened by 4 bases and J by 0 bases, with 16 bases between the two germline ends. Here the CDR3 reads CASGWGGAINSNQPQHF. Written as DNA, the CDR3 is TGTGCTAGTGGTTGGGGAGGGGCAATCAATAGCAATCAGCCCCAGCATTTT.

The chain couples TRBV19 to TRBJ1-4, with TRBD1 identical over 9 bases. The trim removed 10 bases at V and 5 bases at J, leaving 14 bases unmatched. The CDR3 extends over 16 amino acids. Germline-derived CDR1 and CDR2 are LNHDA and SQIVND (reference sequence). The CDR3 coding sequence is TGTGCCACATCACGTGGGACAGGGTTTTCGAATGAAAAACTGTTTTTT. Translating gives CATSRGTGFSNEKLFF.

CDR3 in amino acids: CASSSGRTTYNEQFF. CDR3 sequence (DNA): TGTGCCAGCAGCTCGGGGCGGACTACGTACAATGAGCAGTTCTTC. This chain links TRBV5-8 with TRBJ2-1; a weak D match, TRBD2 (6 bases). This CDR3 is 15 amino acids long. Germline CDR1 reads SGHTS; CDR2 reads YDEGEE. V was shortened by 3 bases and J by 4 bases, with 14 bases between the two germline ends.

The chain couples TRBV18 to TRBJ1-2; 9 bases map to TRBD1. CDR3 length: 15 amino acids. CDR1 is KGHSH and CDR2 is LQKENI in the germline V gene. V trimming: 8 bases; J trimming: 0 bases; junction bases outside the gene matches: 7. Here the CDR3 reads CASTSGTGSNYGYTF. CDR3 DNA sequence: TGTGCCAGCACCTCCGGGACAGGGTCTAACTATGGCTACACCTTC.

The chain combines TRBV30 with TRBJ1-5; D might be TRBD1 (6 bases). Germline CDR1 reads GTSNPN; CDR2 reads SVGIG (reference sequence). The V end lost 3 bases, the J end lost 7 bases, and 10 bases lay between the germline ends. The CDR3 has 12 residues. The chain's CDR3 is CAWSYRVQPQHF. As DNA, the CDR3 is TGTGCCTGGAGCTACAGGGTACAGCCCCAGCATTTT.

This clone appeared a few times. The chain employs TRBV3-1 (or the pseudogene TRBV3-2) and TRBJ2-3, with D perhaps matching TRBD2 (6 bases). With 0 bases removed from V and 2 bases from J, the gap between germline ends came to 12 bases. The CDR3 has 16 residues. Germline lookup yields CDR1 LGHDT and CDR2 YNNKEL (reference sequence). CDR3 DNA sequence: TGTGCCAGCAGCCAAGATGCGGGGACGTACACAGATACGCAGTATTTT. Translating it yields CASSQDAGTYTDTQYF.

The J gene is TRBJ2-5, the V gene TRBV30, with TRBD2 matching 7 bases. The germline V gene encodes CDR1 GTSNPN and CDR2 SVGIG (reference sequence). CDR3 length equals 15 residues. V gave up 2 bases and J gave up 4 bases; unmatched junction bases: 10. This CDR3 reads CAWSRSGGIRETQYF. CDR3 DNA: TGTGCCTGGAGTAGATCGGGGGGTATTAGAGAGACCCAGTACTTC.

This rearrangement joins TRBV2 to TRBJ2-2; no clear D. Germline CDR1 SNHLY, CDR2 FYNNEI. The V end lost 2 bases, the J end lost 1 base, and 5 bases lay between the germline ends. The CDR3 length is 14 residues. CDR3 residues: CASSEWQNTGELFF. The CDR3 bases are TGTGCCAGCAGTGAATGGCAGAACACCGGGGAGCTGTTTTTT. Filled out from reference TRBV2 and TRBJ2-2, the complete variable domain reads EPEVTQTPSHQVTQMGQEVILRCVPISNHLYFYWYRQILGQKVEFLVSFYNNEISEKSEIFDDQFSVERPDGSNFTLKIRSTKLEDSAMYFCASSEWQNTGELFFGEGSRLTVL.

V usage is TRBV3-1 (or the pseudogene TRBV3-2) and J usage is TRBJ2-3; 8 nucleotides agree with TRBD1. From germline, CDR1 is LGHDT and CDR2 YNNKEL (reference sequence). The length of the CDR3 is 16 residues. Unmatched junction bases numbered 10, after V lost 3 bases and J lost 5 bases. CDR3 sequence: CASSQLASDRVDTQYF. The CDR3 nucleotides read TGTGCCAGCAGCCAGCTAGCTTCGGACAGGGTAGATACGCAGTATTTT.

There are a few counts of this clone. The J gene is TRBJ1-5, the V gene TRBV28; 8 nucleotides align to TRBD1. The CDR3 runs to 13 residues. V shed 4 bases and J 7 bases; nucleotides not matched to a gene: 3. CDR1 is MDHEN, CDR2 SYDVKM, per germline. The DNA for the CDR3 is TGTGCCAGCAGTTCCCCAGGGGGCCAGCCCCAGCATTTT. Translating it yields CASSSPGGQPQHF.

The rearrangement links TRBV6-5 to TRBJ1-6, with a tentative D call TRBD1 (6 bases). The CDR3 contains 15 residues. Germline V gene lookup returns CDR1 MNHEY and CDR2 SVGAGI. V was clipped by 6 bases and J by 7 bases, with 16 bases between them. The CDR3 loop is CASRLTTGSNSPLHF. The CDR3 coding sequence is TGTGCCAGCAGGCTTACTACAGGGTCCAATTCACCCCTCCACTTT.

This chain joins TRBV6-5 and TRBJ1-3; a weak D match, TRBD1 (6 bases). Trimming pared 6 bases from V and 2 bases from J, leaving 14 bases between. CDR3 length: 15 residues. Per germline, CDR1 MNHEY and CDR2 SVGAGI. The CDR3 loop reads CASRDRWDTGNTIYF. CDR3 sequence (DNA): TGTGCCAGCAGAGACAGGTGGGATACTGGAAACACCATATATTTT.

This clone was observed a single time. This rearrangement joins TRBV19 to TRBJ1-6; 7 bases align to TRBD1. The CDR3 extends over 20 amino acids. V lost 5 bases, J lost 0 bases, and 16 bases stayed unmatched. Germline assignment: CDR1 LNHDA and CDR2 SQIVND (reference sequence). CDR3 nucleotide sequence: TGTGCCAGTAGTTACGGCCGGACAGGCTCATCGAGCTCCTATAATTCACCCCTCCACTTT. This sequence encodes CASSYGRTGSSSSYNSPLHF.

This chain links TRBV28 with TRBJ2-7; 10 bases fit TRBD2. Losses at the gene ends were 7 bases for V and 5 bases for J; bases not matched to a gene: 8. Germline V gene data show CDR1 as MDHEN and CDR2 as SYDVKM. This CDR3 is 14 amino acids long. The CDR3 loop is CASIVAGGVHEQYF. The CDR3 DNA is TGTGCCAGCATCGTAGCGGGAGGAGTCCACGAGCAGTACTTC.

The V call is TRBV6-5, the J call TRBJ1-6; tentatively, D is TRBD1 (6 bases). Per germline, CDR1 MNHEY and CDR2 SVGAGI. V shed 6 bases and J shed 7 bases, with 13 bases lying between them. The CDR3 has 14 residues. CDR3 in DNA: TGTGCCAGCAGACAGGGACAATACAATTCACCCCTCCACTTT. It codes for CASRQGQYNSPLHF.

This chain joins TRBV4-3 and TRBJ2-7, with 10 bases lining up with TRBD1. CDR3 length: 16 residues. Trimming at V came to 0 bases and at J to 6 bases, leaving 8 bases not matched to a gene. Germline V gene sequence: CDR1 LGHNA, CDR2 YSLEER. The CDR3 DNA follows: TGCGCCAGCAGCCAAGATACGACAGGGGGCTCGTTCGAGCAGTACTTC. Amino acids: CASSQDTTGGSFEQYF.